This TCR beta chain was captured by sequencing in a study of cytomegalovirus exposure and HLA in healthy donors. Trimming stripped 4 bases from V and 4 bases from J, with 13 bases between. This CDR3 has 15 residues. Germline assignment: CDR1 MGHRA and CDR2 YSYEKL. Some clones are missing from TCRdb's copy, which holds only in-frame ones; the method was immunoSEQ multiplex PCR. In the table there are 200,000 to 250,000 clones, approximately 86% of which are singletons. The study's findings and limits: Cytomegalovirus association was assigned to more than 150 TCR beta chains.

For this clone: The antigen is not known.

The rearrangement uses TRBV4-1 and TRBJ1-4; tentatively, D is TRBD1 (5 bases). Sequenced: PBMCs. The receptor comes from a young woman in good health and CMV-seronegative. The CDR3: CASSPPGGDNEKLFF. DNA for the CDR3: TGCGCCAGCAGCCCCCCCGGGGGGGATAATGAAAAACTGTTTTTT.